This record covers a single TCR beta chain. There is no known antigen for this receptor. Base qualities are not recorded, but no much larger clone differs from it by a single base. The data derive from a study of blood T cell repertoires in COVID-19 (TCRdb year 2020). With regard to the full study: Samples from collaborators originated in the United States, Italy and Spain and spanned both the acute and convalescent phases of COVID-19. Where HLA class I and class II types were available, the types were taken from metadata supplied by the sample provider, not from assay-based typing. The sample metadata nearly always contained a de-identified subject ID, COVID-19 status, age in years and sex. The dataset comprised deeply sampled blood TCRbeta repertoires from subjects exposed to, actively infected with, or recovered from COVID-19. The repertoires were made available in a free public database intended to serve as a resource for research on the immune response to SARS-CoV-2. The prospective study material was composed of cDNA or gDNA derived from T cells, B-cell-depleted T cells, or PBMCs. The samples were drawn from the first 160 participants of the ongoing ImmuneRACE study and from more than 1,000 subjects provided by 6 global collaborators.

The immunoSEQ Assay, a bias-controlled multiplex PCR, was used to amplify TCRbeta CDR3 regions from genomic DNA. The authors processed their data as follows. Nucleated cell counts per sample were estimated from amplification of reference gene primers within the assay. To quantify the absolute abundance of each unique TCRbeta CDR3 rearrangement, sequence reads were collapsed and filtered. For each sample, productive Simpson clonality was calculated as the square root of Simpson's diversity index across productive rearrangements. TCRdb retrieved this table from immuneACCESS and kept in-frame rearrangements only. Not all clones are present; in checked studies, unresolved V genes account for under half, and no reason is known for the remainder. V and J calls and clone size are those listed in that table; D and trimming were worked out from the DNA. This sample has around 260,000 clones in its table, and 75% to 95% of those were observed once. The ten largest clones add up to 1.1% of the sample.

Looking up the germline V gene yields CDR1 SGHTS and CDR2 YDEGEE. V has 4 bases trimmed and J has 6 bases trimmed; junction bases matching no gene number 11. CDR3 length: 16 amino acids, cysteine to phenylalanine. Solely the CDR3 DNA is kept, with 48 bases framed from the first base. What the study reported, not specific to this receptor: How much clinical and demographic metadata was included differed by source and by participant, and the metadata was provided uncurated.

In the prospective study, participants were about 18 to 95 years old, resided in about two dozen geographic areas of the United States, and were enrolled through a virtual design. In the prospective study, participants were assigned to cohorts based on the clinical history participants reported in a screening survey and a study questionnaire. ImmuneRACE Cohort 3 recovered participants were defined by two consecutive negative NP/OP PCR tests, healthcare professional clearance, or symptom resolution. In the prospective study, mobile phlebotomists collected whole blood, serum and a nasopharyngeal or oropharyngeal swab from each participant. Additional blood draws and questionnaires over an approximately 2-month period could optionally be provided by prospective study participants. Before DNA extraction, blood samples from the prospective study were shipped at room temperature or frozen.

This sequence uses TRBV5-8 and TRBJ2-5; 11 central bases correspond to TRBD2. Sample: PBMCs or T cells enriched from blood (not recorded which). This receptor was identified in a woman younger than 45 who had recovered from COVID-19. The bases read TGTGCCAGCAGCACAGTAGCGGGAGGGCCTAGAAAGACCCAGTACTTC. This codes for CASSTVAGGPRKTQYF. The variable domain in full, with residues beyond the CDR3 obtained from the reference TRBV5-8 and TRBJ2-5 genes, is EAGVTQSPTHLIKTRGQQATLRCSPISGHTSVYWYQQALGLGLQFLLWYDEGEERNRGNFPPRFSGRQFPNYSSELNVNALELEDSALYLCASSTVAGGPRKTQYFGPGTRLLVL.